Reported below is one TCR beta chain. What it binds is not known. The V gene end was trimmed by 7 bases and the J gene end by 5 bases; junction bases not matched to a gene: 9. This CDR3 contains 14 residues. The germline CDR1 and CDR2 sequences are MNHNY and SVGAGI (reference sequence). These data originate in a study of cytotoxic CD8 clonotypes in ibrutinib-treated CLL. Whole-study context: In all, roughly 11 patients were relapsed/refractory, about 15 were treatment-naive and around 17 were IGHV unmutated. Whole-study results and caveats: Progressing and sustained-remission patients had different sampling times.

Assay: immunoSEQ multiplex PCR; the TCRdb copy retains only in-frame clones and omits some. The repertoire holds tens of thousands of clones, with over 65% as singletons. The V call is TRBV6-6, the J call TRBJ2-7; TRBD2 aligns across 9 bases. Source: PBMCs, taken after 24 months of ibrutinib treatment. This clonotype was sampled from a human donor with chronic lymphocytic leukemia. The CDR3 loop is CASKRGLAFHEQYF. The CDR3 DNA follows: TGTGCCAGCAAACGGGGACTAGCTTTCCACGAGCAGTACTTC.